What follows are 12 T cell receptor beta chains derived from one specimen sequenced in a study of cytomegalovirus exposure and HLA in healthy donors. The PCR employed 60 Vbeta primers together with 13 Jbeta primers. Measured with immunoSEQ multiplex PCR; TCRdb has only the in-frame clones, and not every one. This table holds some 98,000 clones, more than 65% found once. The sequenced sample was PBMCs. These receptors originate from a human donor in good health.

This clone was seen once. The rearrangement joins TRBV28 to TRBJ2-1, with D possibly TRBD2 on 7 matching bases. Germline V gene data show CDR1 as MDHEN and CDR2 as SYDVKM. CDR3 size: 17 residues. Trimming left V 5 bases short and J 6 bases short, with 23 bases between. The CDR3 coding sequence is TGTGCCAGCAGTGCCCAACCGGGACAACTAGCGCCCAATGAGCAGTTCTTC. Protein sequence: CASSAQPGQLAPNEQFF.

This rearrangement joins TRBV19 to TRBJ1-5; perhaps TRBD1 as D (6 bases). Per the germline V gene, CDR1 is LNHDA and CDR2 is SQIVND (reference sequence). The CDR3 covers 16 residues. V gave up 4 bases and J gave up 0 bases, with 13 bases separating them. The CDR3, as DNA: TGTGCCAGTAGTACGTTACTACAGGGTAGCAATCAGCCCCAGCATTTT. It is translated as CASSTLLQGSNQPQHF.

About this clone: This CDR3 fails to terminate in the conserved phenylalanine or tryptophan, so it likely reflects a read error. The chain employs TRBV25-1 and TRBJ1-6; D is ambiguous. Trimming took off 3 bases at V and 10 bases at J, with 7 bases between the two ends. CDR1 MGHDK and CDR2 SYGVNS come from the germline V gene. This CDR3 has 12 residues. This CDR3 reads CASSDPTSPLHL. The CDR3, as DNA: TGTGCCAGCAGTGATCCCACATCACCCCTCCACCTT.

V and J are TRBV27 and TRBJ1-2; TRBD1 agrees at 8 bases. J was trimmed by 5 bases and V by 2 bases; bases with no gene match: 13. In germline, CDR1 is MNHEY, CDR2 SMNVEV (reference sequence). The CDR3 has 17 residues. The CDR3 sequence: CASSLESPTGAGYGYTF. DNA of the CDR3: TGTGCCAGCAGTTTAGAGTCCCCGACAGGGGCTGGTTATGGCTACACCTTC.

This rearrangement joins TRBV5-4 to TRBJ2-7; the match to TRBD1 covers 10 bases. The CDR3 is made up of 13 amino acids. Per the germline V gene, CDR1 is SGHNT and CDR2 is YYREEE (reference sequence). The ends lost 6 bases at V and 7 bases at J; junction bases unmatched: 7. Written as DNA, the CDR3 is TGTGCCAGCAACCGACAGGGGGCTGGAGAGCAGTACTTC. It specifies CASNRQGAGEQYF.

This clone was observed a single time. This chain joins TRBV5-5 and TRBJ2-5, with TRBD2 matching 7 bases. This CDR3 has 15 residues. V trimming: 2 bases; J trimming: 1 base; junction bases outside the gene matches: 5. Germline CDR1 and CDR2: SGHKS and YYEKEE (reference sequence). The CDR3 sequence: CASSFPAGIQETQYF. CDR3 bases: TGTGCCAGCAGCTTTCCAGCGGGGATCCAAGAGACCCAGTACTTC.

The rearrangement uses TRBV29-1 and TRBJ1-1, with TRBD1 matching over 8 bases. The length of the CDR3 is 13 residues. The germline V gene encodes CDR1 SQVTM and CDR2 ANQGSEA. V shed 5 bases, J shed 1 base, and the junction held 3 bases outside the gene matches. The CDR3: CSVNRGGNTEAFF. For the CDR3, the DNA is TGCAGCGTTAACAGGGGGGGGAACACTGAAGCTTTCTTT.

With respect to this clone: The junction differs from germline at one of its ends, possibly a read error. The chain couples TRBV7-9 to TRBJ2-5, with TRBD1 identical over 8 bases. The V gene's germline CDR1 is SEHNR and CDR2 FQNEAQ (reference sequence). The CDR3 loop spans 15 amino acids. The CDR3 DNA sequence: TGTTCCAGCAGCCATACCAGTACAGGGGGTCAGACCCAGTACTTC. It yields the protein CSSSHTSTGGQTQYF. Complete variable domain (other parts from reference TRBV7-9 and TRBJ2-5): DTGVSQNPRHKITKRGQNVTFRCDPISEHNRLYWYRQTLGQGPEFLTYFQNEAQLEKSRLLSDRFSAERPKGSFSTLEIQRTEQGDSAMYLCSSSHTSTGGQTQYFGPGTRLLVL.

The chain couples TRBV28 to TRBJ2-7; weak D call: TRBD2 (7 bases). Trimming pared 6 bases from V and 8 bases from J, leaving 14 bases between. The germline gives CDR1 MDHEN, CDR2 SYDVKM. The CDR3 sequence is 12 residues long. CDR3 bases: TGTGCCAGCAGCATAGGGGGGGACCAGCAGTACTTC. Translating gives CASSIGGDQQYF. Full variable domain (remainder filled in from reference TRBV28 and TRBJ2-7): DVKVTQSSRYLVKRTGEKVFLECVQDMDHENMFWYRQDPGLGLRLIYFSYDVKMKEKGDIPEGYSVSREKKERFSLILESASTNQTSMYLCASSIGGDQQYFGPGTRLTVT.

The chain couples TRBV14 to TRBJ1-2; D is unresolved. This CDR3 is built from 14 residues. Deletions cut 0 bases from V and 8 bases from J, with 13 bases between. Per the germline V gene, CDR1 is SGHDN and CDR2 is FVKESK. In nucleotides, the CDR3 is TGTGCCAGCAGCCAAGATCGGGGTGCTCGGGGCTACACCTTC. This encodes CASSQDRGARGYTF.

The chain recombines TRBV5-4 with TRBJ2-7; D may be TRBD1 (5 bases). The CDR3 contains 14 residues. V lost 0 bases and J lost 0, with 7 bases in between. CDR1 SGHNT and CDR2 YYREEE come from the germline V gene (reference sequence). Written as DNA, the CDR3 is TGTGCCAGCAGCTTGGGACAGCACTCCTACGAGCAGTACTTC. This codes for CASSLGQHSYEQYF.

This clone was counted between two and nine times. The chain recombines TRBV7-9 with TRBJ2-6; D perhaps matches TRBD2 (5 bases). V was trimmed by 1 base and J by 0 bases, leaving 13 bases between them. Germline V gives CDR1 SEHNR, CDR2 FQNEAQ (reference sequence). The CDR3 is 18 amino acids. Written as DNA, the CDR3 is TGTGCCAGCAGCTTAGGTGACTACCCAAGCTCTGGGGCCAACGTCCTGACTTTC. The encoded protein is CASSLGDYPSSGANVLTF.